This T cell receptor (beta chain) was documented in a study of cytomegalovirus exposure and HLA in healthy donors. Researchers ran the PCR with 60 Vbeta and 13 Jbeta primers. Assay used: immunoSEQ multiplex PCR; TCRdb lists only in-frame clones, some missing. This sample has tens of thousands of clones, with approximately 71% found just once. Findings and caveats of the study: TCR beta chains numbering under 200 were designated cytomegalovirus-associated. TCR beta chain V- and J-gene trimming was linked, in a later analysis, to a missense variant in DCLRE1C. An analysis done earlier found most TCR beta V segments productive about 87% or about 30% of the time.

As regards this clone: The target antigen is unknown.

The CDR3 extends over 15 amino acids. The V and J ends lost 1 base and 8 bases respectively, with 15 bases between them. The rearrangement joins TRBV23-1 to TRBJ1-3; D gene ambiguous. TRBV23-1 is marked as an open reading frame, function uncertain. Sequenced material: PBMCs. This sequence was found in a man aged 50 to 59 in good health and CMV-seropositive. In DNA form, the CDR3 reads TGCGCCAGCAGTCAATATGGGTCCGCGGCGGACACCATATATTTT. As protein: CASSQYGSAADTIYF.